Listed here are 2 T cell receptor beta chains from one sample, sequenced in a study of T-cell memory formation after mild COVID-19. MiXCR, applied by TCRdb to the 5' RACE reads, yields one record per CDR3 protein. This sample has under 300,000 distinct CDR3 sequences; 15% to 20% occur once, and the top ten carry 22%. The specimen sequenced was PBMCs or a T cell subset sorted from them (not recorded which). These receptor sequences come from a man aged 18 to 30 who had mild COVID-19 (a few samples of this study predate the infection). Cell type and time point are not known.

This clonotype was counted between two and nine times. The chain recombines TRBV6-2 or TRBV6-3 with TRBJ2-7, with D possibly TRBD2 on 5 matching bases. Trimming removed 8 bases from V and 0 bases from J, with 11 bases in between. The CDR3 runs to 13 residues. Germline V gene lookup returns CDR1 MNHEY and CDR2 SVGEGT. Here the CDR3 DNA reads TGTGCCAGCGCGGGTAGGCCCTCCTACGAGCAGTACTTC. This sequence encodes CASAGRPSYEQYF.

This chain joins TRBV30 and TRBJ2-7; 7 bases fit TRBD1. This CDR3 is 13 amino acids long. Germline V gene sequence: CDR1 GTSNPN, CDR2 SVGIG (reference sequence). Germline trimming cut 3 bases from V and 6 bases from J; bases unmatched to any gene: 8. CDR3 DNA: TGTGCCTGGAGAGACAGGGCAGGCACCGAGCAGTACTTC. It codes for CAWRDRAGTEQYF.